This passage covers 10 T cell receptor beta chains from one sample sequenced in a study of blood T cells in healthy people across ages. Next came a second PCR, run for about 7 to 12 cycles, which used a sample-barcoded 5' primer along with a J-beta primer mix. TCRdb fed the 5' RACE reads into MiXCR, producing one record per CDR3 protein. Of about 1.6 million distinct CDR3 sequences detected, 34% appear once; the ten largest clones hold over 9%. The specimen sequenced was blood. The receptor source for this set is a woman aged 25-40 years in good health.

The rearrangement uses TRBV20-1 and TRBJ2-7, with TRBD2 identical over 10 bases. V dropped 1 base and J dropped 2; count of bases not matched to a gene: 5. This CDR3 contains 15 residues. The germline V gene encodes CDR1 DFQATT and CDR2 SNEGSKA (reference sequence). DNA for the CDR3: TGCAGTGCTAGAGCGTGGGGACTAGCGACCTACGAGCAGTACTTC. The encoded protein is CSARAWGLATYEQYF.

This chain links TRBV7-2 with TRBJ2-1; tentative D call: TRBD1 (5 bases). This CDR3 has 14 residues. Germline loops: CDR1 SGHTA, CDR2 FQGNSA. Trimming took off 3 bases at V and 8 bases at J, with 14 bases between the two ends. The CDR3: CASSFWGSSHEQFF. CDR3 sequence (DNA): TGTGCCAGCAGCTTCTGGGGCTCAAGCCATGAGCAGTTCTTC.

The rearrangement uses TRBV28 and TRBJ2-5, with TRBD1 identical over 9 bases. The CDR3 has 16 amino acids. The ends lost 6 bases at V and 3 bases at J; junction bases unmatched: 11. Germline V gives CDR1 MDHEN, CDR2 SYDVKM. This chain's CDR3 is CASRPLWGQGKETQYF. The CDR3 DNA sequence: TGTGCCAGCAGACCTCTCTGGGGACAGGGAAAAGAGACCCAGTACTTC.

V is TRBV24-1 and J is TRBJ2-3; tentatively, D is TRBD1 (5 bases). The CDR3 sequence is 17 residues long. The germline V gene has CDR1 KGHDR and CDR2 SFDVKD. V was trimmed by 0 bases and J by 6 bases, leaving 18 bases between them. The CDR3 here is CATSDLPRMGREDTQYF. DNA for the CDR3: TGTGCCACCAGTGATTTGCCACGAATGGGGCGCGAGGATACGCAGTATTTT.

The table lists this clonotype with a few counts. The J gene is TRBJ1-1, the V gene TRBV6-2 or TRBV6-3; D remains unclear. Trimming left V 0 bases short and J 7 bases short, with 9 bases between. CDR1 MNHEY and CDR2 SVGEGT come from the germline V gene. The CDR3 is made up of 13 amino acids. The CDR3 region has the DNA TGTGCCAGCAGTTACTCAGTCCCGGGTGAAGCTTTCTTT. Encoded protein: CASSYSVPGEAFF.

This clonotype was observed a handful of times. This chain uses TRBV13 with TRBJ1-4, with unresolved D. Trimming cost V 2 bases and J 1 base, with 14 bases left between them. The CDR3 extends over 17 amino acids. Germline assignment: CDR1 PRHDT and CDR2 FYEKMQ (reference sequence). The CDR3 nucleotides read TGTGCCAGCAGCTTAAGCCTCGGGGTGCGAACTAATGAAAAACTGTTTTTT. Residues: CASSLSLGVRTNEKLFF.

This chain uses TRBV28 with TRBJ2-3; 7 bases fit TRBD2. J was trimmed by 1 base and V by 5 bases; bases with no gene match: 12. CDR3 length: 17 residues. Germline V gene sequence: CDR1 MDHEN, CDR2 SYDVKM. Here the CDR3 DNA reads TGTGCCAGCAGTCGTCTGGGGGGGAGGGCTGGCACAGATACGCAGTATTTT. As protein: CASSRLGGRAGTDTQYF.

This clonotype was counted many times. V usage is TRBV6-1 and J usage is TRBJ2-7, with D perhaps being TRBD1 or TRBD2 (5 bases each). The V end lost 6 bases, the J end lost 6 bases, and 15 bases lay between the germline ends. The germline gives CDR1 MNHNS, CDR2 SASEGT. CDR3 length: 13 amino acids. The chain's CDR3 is CASRWGKSSEQYF. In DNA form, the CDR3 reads TGTGCCAGCAGGTGGGGGAAGTCAAGCGAGCAGTACTTC.

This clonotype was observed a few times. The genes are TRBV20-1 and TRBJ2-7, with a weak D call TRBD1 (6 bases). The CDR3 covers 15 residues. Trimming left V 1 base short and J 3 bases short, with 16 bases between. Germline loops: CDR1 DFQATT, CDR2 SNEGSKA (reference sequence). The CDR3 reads CSARANTQGFYEQYF. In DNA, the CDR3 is TGCAGTGCTAGAGCCAACACCCAGGGGTTCTACGAGCAGTACTTC.

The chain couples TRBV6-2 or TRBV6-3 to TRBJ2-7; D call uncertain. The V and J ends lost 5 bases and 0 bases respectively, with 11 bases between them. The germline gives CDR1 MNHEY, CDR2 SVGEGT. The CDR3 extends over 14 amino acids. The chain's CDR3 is CASSDTVFSYEQYF. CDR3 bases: TGTGCCAGCAGTGACACTGTTTTCTCCTACGAGCAGTACTTC.